This T cell receptor (beta chain) derives from a study of neurological immune-mediated disorders. The unsorted libraries were made from 2 million PBMCs kept at -80 C. With V trimmed by 0 bases and J by 8 bases, 6 bases remained unmatched. Looked up from germline, CDR1 is MGHRA and CDR2 is YSYEKL. This CDR3 region has 15 residues. Points from the study as a whole: Expanded clones shared no CDR3 amino acid sequences across subjects, suggesting private repertoires in all groups. The most TCR clonal expansion was seen in HTLV-1-associated myelopathy, whereas the least was seen in multiple sclerosis, below the level in healthy controls.

This clonotype was picked up many times. Its antigen remains unknown. As for the cDNA, it was generated by 5'RACE with 10-nucleotide random UMIs. TCRdb re-derived calls from the 5' RACE reads in MiXCR, one entry per CDR3 protein. The profile shows tens of thousands of distinct CDR3 sequences, 10% of them singletons. The TCR sequence derives from a woman aged 40-49 years with HTLV-1-associated myelopathy (HAM/TSP). V and J are TRBV4-1 and TRBJ2-1; the match to TRBD2 covers 8 bases. Sequenced material: PBMCs. The CDR3 DNA sequence: TGCGCCAGCAGCCAAGAGGGACTAGGCTCAGATGAGCAGTTCTTC. Its translation: CASSQEGLGSDEQFF.